A single sample is the source of the 15 T cell receptor beta chains below, sequenced in a study of human T cells and chemical hapten exposure. From the RACE reads, TCRdb called clonotypes with MiXCR, one entry per CDR3 protein. Of 85,000 to 130,000 distinct CDR3 sequences listed, approximately 12% are singletons. As to time point: pre-sensitization, week 0. Described treatment: therapeutic diphenylcyclopropenone sensitization with weekly scalp DPC. Material: whole blood, obtained in connection with sensitization to the hapten diphenylcyclopropenone (DPC). The receptor source for this set is a woman in her fifties or sixties with alopecia areata. Some clones in this sample may be carry-over from other donors' samples.

This clonotype was recorded a few times. This chain uses TRBV28 with TRBJ1-2; TRBD1 matches at 7 bases. Germline V gene data show CDR1 as MDHEN and CDR2 as SYDVKM. The CDR3 extends over 13 amino acids. Losses at the gene ends were 4 bases for V and 6 bases for J; bases not matched to a gene: 5. The CDR3: CASSYQGDHGYTF. CDR3 nucleotide sequence: TGTGCCAGCAGTTACCAGGGGGACCATGGCTACACCTTC.

This clonotype was observed at least ten times. In DNA form, the CDR3 reads TGTGCCAGCAGCTTATCAGGGGACCACCTTATTACTGGAAACACCATATATTTT. Translation: CASSLSGDHLITGNTIYF. V usage is TRBV11-2 and J usage is TRBJ1-3, with D possibly matching TRBD1 (6 bases). The V gene's germline CDR1 is SGHAT and CDR2 FQNNGV. The CDR3 is 18 amino acids. The V end lost 2 bases, the J end lost 2 bases, and 19 bases lay between the germline ends.

The rearrangement joins TRBV28 to TRBJ1-5, with D possibly matching TRBD1 (5 bases). CDR1 is MDHEN and CDR2 is SYDVKM in the germline V gene. The CDR3 has 11 residues. V shed 4 bases and J shed 13 bases, with 11 bases lying between them. The CDR3 region is CASSSTGAQHF. The DNA for the CDR3 is TGTGCCAGCAGTTCTACAGGAGCGCAGCATTTT. Based on the CDR3 plus reference TRBV28 and TRBJ1-5, the full variable domain is DVKVTQSSRYLVKRTGEKVFLECVQDMDHENMFWYRQDPGLGLRLIYFSYDVKMKEKGDIPEGYSVSREKKERFSLILESASTNQTSMYLCASSSTGAQHFGDGTRLSIL.

Ten or more counts support this clonotype. V usage is TRBV7-9 and J usage is TRBJ2-3, with a possible D match to TRBD1 (6 bases). V lost 5 bases to trimming and J lost 3 bases, with 18 bases between them. Germline V gene data show CDR1 as SEHNR and CDR2 as FQNEAQ (reference sequence). The CDR3 length is 16 residues. Written as DNA, the CDR3 is TGTGCCAGCAGCGACTCACAGGGAGAGGTGACAGATACGCAGTATTTT. Amino acids: CASSDSQGEVTDTQYF. The complete variable domain, with remaining parts taken from reference TRBV7-9 and TRBJ2-3, reads DTGVSQNPRHKITKRGQNVTFRCDPISEHNRLYWYRQTLGQGPEFLTYFQNEAQLEKSRLLSDRFSAERPKGSFSTLEIQRTEQGDSAMYLCASSDSQGEVTDTQYFGPGTRLTVL.

The chain couples TRBV28 to TRBJ1-1; D remains unclear. V lost 5 bases, J lost 5 bases, and 12 bases lay in between. The CDR3 consists of 13 residues. Per germline, CDR1 MDHEN and CDR2 SYDVKM. The CDR3 sequence: CASSPRLGTEAFF. The CDR3, as DNA: TGTGCCAGCAGTCCTCGGCTTGGGACTGAAGCTTTCTTT.

This clonotype was seen repeatedly, ten times or more. V and J are TRBV7-6 and TRBJ2-1, with D possibly matching TRBD2 (5 bases). CDR3 length: 14 amino acids. Germline V gene data show CDR1 as SGHVS and CDR2 as FNYEAQ. Trimming left V 0 bases short and J 9 bases short, with 12 bases between. The CDR3 DNA follows: TGTGCCAGCAGCTTAGCGGGAGCGCATCCTGAGCAGTTCTTC. Translation gives CASSLAGAHPEQFF. The entire variable domain, with the rest obtained from reference TRBV7-6 and TRBJ2-1, is as follows: GAGVSQSPRYKVTKRGQDVALRCDPISGHVSLYWYRQALGQGPEFLTYFNYEAQQDKSGLPNDRFSAERPEGSISTLTIQRTEQRDSAMYRCASSLAGAHPEQFFGPGTRLTVL.

This chain joins TRBV7-8 and TRBJ2-3, with D hard to call. The CDR3 has 11 amino acids. CDR1 and CDR2 from the germline V gene are SGHVS and FQNEAQ. Trimming took 6 bases from V and 6 from J, leaving 7 bases between them. Here the CDR3 DNA reads TGTGCCAGCAGAAACTCGGATACGCAGTATTTT. Encoded protein: CASRNSDTQYF.

The chain couples TRBV4-2 to TRBJ2-5; the D is unclear. The V end was cut by 4 bases, the J end by 2 bases, with 17 bases between. Germline V lookup: CDR1 LGHNA, CDR2 YNFKEQ. The length of the CDR3 is 16 residues. The CDR3 protein is CASSPHSPINQETQYF. The DNA of the CDR3 is TGTGCCAGCAGCCCTCACTCGCCCATAAATCAAGAGACCCAGTACTTC.

This chain uses TRBV6-5 with TRBJ2-2; D ambiguous. Trimming took 5 bases from V and 6 from J, leaving 16 bases between them. CDR3 length equals 15 residues. The germline V gene has CDR1 MNHEY and CDR2 SVGAGI. The CDR3 reads CASSARWSVAGELFF. CDR3 in DNA: TGTGCCAGCAGTGCTCGGTGGTCGGTAGCCGGGGAGCTGTTTTTT.

This clonotype was observed a few times. The V call is TRBV5-1, the J call TRBJ1-3; the D is unclear. The germline V gene encodes CDR1 SGHRS and CDR2 YFSETQ. The CDR3 has 12 residues. Trimming removed 2 bases from V and 4 bases from J, with 4 bases in between. CDR3 DNA sequence: TGCGCCAGCAGCTTCGCAGGAAACACCATATATTTT. As protein: CASSFAGNTIYF.

This clonotype has only a few counts. The rearrangement uses TRBV12-3 or TRBV12-4 and TRBJ1-3; the D gene is possibly TRBD1 (5 bases). CDR3 length equals 15 residues. Deletions cut 1 base from V and 0 bases from J, with 7 bases between. The CDR3 spells CASSLGQNSGNTIYF. CDR3 sequence (DNA): TGTGCCAGCAGTTTAGGACAGAACTCTGGAAACACCATATATTTT.

In this sample, this clonotype turned up a few times. The CDR3 region is CASSEVAGGPGELFF. The CDR3, as DNA: TGTGCCAGCAGTGAAGTGGCGGGAGGGCCTGGGGAGCTGTTTTTT. J is TRBJ2-2 and V is TRBV2; 9 positions agree with TRBD2. Germline V gene sequence: CDR1 SNHLY, CDR2 FYNNEI. Trimming took 1 base from V and 8 from J; bases not matched to a gene: 5. The CDR3 extends over 15 amino acids.

This clonotype was seen only a few times. CDR3 residues: CASSPRSVLGYEQYF. The DNA of the CDR3 is TGTGCCAGCAGTCCGAGGTCAGTCTTAGGCTACGAGCAGTACTTC. The V call is TRBV28, the J call TRBJ2-7; no clear D gene. CDR1 and CDR2 (germline): MDHEN, SYDVKM. The CDR3 loop spans 15 amino acids. V lost 5 bases, J lost 3 bases, and 17 bases lay in between. Looking up the rest from reference TRBV28 and TRBJ2-7 gives the full variable domain: DVKVTQSSRYLVKRTGEKVFLECVQDMDHENMFWYRQDPGLGLRLIYFSYDVKMKEKGDIPEGYSVSREKKERFSLILESASTNQTSMYLCASSPRSVLGYEQYFGPGTRLTVT.

The rearrangement links TRBV11-2 to TRBJ2-1, with unresolved D. CDR1 is SGHAT and CDR2 is FQNNGV in the germline V gene. V shed 5 bases and J shed 10 bases, with 12 bases lying between them. CDR3 length: 12 amino acids. In DNA form, the CDR3 reads TGTGCCAGCAGCCCCACGGCCCCCGAGCAGTTCTTC. This encodes CASSPTAPEQFF.

The chain is built from TRBV9 and TRBJ2-5; 12 nucleotides match TRBD2. The germline V gene has CDR1 SGDLS and CDR2 YYNGEE. V shed 2 bases, J shed 3 bases, and the junction held 5 bases outside the gene matches. CDR3 length: 16 amino acids. The CDR3 region has the DNA TGTGCCAGCAGCGTCACCGGACTAGCGGGAAAAGAGACCCAGTACTTC. The encoded protein is CASSVTGLAGKETQYF.